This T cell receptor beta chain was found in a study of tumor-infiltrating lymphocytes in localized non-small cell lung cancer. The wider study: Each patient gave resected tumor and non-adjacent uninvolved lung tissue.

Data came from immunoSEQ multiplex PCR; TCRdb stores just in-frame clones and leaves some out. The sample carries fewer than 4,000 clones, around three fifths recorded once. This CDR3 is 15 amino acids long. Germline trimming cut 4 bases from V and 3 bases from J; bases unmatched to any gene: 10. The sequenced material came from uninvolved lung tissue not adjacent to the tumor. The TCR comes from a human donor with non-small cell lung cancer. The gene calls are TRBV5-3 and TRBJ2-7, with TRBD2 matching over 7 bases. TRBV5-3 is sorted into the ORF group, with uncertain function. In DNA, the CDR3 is TGTGCCAGAAGCGTCGGGGGAGCGGGAAACTACGAGCAGTACTTC. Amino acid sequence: CARSVGGAGNYEQYF.